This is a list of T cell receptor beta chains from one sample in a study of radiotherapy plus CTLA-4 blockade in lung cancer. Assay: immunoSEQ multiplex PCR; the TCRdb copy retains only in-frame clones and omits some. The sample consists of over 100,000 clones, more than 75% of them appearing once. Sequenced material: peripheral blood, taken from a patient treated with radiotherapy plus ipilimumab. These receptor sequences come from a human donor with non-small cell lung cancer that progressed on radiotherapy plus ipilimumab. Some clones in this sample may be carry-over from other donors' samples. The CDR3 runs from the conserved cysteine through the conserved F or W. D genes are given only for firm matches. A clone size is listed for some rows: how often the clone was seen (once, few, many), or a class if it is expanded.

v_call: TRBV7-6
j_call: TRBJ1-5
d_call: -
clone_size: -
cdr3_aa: CASSLEGWGSNQPQHF

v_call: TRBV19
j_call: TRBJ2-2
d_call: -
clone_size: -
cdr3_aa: CASSRDRTDTGELFF

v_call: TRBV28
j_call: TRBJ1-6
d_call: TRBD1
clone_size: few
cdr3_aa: CASRLPGTEYSPLHF

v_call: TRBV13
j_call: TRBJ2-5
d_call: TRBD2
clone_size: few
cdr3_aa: CASSPSGGQETQYF

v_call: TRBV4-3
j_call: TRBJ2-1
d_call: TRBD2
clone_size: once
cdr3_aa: CASSHAASGGARSEQFF

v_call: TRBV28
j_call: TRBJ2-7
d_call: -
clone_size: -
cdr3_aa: CASSPQVSYEQYF

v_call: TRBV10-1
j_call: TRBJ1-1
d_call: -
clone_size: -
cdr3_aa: CASRRTGKNTEAFF

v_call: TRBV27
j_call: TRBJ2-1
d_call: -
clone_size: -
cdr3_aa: CASRNYNEQFF

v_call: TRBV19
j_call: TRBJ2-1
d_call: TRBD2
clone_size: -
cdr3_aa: CASSTRTSGGGEQFF

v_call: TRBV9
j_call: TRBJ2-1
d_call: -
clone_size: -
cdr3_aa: CASSVAGHNEQFF